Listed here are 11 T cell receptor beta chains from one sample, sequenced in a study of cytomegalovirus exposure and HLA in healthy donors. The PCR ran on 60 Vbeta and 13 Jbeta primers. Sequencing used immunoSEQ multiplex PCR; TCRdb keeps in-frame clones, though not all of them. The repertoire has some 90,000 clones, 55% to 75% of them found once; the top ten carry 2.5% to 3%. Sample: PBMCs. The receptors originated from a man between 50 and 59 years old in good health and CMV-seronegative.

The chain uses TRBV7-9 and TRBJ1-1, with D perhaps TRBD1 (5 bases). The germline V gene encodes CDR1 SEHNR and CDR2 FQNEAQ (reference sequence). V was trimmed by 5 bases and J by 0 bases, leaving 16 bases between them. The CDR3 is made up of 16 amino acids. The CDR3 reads CASSKRLGALNTEAFF. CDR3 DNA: TGTGCCAGCAGCAAGCGTTTAGGGGCATTGAACACTGAAGCTTTCTTT.

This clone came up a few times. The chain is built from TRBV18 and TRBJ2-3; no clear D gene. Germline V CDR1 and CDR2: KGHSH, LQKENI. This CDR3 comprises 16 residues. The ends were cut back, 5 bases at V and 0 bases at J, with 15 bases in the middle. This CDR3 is CASSARLDLSTDTQYF. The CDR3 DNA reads TGTGCCAGCTCAGCCAGACTTGATTTGAGCACAGATACGCAGTATTTT.

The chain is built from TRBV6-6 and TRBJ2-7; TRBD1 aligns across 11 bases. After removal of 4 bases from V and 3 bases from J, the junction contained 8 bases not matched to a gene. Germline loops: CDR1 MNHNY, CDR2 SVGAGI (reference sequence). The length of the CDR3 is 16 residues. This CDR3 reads CASSWRTDRGLYEQYF. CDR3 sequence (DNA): TGTGCCAGCAGTTGGCGAACGGACAGGGGGCTCTACGAGCAGTACTTC.

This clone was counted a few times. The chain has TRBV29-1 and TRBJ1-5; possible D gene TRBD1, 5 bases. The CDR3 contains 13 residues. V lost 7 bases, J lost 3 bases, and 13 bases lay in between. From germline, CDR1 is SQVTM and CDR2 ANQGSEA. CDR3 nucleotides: TGCAGCGCCAGGGTAGATAACAATCAGCCCCAGCATTTT. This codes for CSARVDNNQPQHF.

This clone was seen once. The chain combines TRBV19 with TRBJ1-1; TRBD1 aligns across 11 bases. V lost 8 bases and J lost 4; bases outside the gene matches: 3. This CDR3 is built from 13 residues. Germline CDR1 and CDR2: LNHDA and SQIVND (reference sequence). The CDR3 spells CASSGTGGTEAFF. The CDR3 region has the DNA TGTGCCAGTTCCGGGACAGGGGGCACTGAAGCTTTCTTT. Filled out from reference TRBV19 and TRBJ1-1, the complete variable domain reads DGGITQSPKYLFRKEGQNVTLSCEQNLNHDAMYWYRQDPGQGLRLIYYSQIVNDFQKGDIAEGYSVSREKKESFPLTVTSAQKNPTAFYLCASSGTGGTEAFFGQGTRLTVV.

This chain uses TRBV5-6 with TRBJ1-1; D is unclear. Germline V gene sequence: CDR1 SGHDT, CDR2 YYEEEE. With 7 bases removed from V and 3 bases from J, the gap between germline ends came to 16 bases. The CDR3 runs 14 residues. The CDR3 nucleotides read TGTGCCAGCGGACGTGGCGCGGAGGACACTGAAGCTTTCTTT. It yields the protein CASGRGAEDTEAFF.

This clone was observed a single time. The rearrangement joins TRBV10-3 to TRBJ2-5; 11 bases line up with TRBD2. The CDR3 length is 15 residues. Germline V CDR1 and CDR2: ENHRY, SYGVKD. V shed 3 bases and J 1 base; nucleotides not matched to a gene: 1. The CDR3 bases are TGTGCCATCAGTGACCTAGCGGGAGGCCAAGAGACCCAGTACTTC. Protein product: CAISDLAGGQETQYF.

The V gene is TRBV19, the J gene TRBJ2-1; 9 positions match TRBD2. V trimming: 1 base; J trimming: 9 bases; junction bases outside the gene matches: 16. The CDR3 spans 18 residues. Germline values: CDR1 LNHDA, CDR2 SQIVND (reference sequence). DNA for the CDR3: TGTGCCAGTAGTATAGGCCCGAGGGGCGGGAGGGCCTCACGTGAGCAGTTCTTC. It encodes CASSIGPRGGRASREQFF.

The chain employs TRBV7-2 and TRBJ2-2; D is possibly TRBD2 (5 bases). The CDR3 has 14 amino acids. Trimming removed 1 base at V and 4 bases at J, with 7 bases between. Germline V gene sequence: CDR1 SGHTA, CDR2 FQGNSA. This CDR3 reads CASSLDRGTGELFF. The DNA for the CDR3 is TGTGCCAGCAGCTTAGATCGGGGCACCGGGGAGCTGTTTTTT.

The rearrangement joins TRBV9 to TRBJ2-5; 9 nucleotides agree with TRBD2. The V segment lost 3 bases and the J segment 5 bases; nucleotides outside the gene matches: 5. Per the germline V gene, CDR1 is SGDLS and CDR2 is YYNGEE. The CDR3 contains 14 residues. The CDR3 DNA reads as TGTGCCAGCAGCGCGGGACTAGCTAGGGAGACCCAGTACTTC. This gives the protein CASSAGLARETQYF.

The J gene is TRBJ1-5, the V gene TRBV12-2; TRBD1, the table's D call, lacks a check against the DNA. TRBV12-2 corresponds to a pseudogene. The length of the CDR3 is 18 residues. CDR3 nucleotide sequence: TGTGCAAGTCGGGAAGGACAGACAGCCAAAAGCGGCAATCAGCCCCAGCATTTT. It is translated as CASREGQTAKSGNQPQHF.